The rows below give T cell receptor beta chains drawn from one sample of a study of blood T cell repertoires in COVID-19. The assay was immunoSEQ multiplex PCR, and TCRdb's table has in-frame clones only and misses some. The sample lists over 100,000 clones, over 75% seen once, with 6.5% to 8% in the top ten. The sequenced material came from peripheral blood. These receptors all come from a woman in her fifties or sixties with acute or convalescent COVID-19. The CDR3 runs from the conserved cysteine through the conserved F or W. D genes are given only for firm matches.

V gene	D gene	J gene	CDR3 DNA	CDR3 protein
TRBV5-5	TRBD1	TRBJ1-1	TGTGCCAGCAGCTTGGGACAGGGCAGTGGTGAAGCTTTCTTT	CASSLGQGSGEAFF
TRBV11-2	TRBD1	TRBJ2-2	TGTGCCAGCAGCTCAGGACAGGTACCCGGGGAGCTGTTTTTT	CASSSGQVPGELFF
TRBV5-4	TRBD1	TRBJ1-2	TGTGCCAGCAGCTTGGCCAGACAGGGGGATGGCTACACCTTC	CASSLARQGDGYTF
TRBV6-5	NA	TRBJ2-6	TGTGCCAGCCTACGGGATCCTGGGGCCAACGTCCTGACTTTC	CASLRDPGANVLTF
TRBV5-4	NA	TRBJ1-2	TGTGCCAGCAGCTCTGGCCCCTCTAACTATGGCTACACCTTC	CASSSGPSNYGYTF
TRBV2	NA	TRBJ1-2	TGTGCCAGCACAAAGGAGGGATCCGTGCCCATCCCTGGCTACACCTTC	CASTKEGSVPIPGYTF
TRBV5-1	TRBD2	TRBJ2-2	TGCGCCAGCAGCTTGCCTAGCGGGGGGGATACCGGGGAGCTGTTTTTT	CASSLPSGGDTGELFF
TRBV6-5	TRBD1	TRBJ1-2	TGTGCCAGCAGAGACCCGGACAGGGCCGACGGCTACACCTTC	CASRDPDRADGYTF
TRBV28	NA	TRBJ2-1	TGTGCCAGCAGGCTCTCCGGGACAAATAACAATGAGCAGTTCTTC	CASRLSGTNNNEQFF
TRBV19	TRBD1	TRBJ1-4	TGTGCCAGTAGTAACGGACAGGGTACTGGAGGTGAAAAACTGTTTTTT	CASSNGQGTGGEKLFF
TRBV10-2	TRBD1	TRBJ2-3	TGCGCCAGCAGTGAGGCAGGACAGGGAACAGATACGCAGTATTTT	CASSEAGQGTDTQYF
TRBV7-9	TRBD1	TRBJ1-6	TGTGCCAGCAGCCGACAGGGTGGGAATTCACCCCTCCACTTT	CASSRQGGNSPLHF
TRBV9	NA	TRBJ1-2	TGTGCCAGCAGCGTAGTCTGGGGAGGCGATGGCTACACCTTC	CASSVVWGGDGYTF
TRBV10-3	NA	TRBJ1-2	TGTGCCATCAGTGAGACAGGAAGGTATGGCTACACCTTC	CAISETGRYGYTF